This paragraph covers one T cell receptor (beta chain) sequence. What it recognizes is unknown. This may be a read error, as it is one base from a much larger clone. The CDR3 is 12 amino acids. Germline CDR1 SNHLY, CDR2 FYNNEI. The V gene lost 1 base and the J gene lost 5 bases, with 5 bases spanning the gap. Library preparation (for TCRbeta) was performed with unique molecular identifiers. TCRdb passed the PCR reads through MiXCR, listing each CDR3 protein once. The profile shows about 870,000 distinct CDR3 sequences, about 16% of them singletons. The data belong to a study of T-cell reconstitution after alpha-beta-depleted transplantation in children. Findings and caveats of the study: Reportedly, only several hundred clones from non-depleted graft cells drove alpha-beta T-cell counts at about two months.

This sample comprised PBMCs, mostly from graft donor cells, obtained 360 days after TCRalphabeta/CD19-depleted stem cell transplant. The chain combines TRBV2 with TRBJ2-5, with D maybe TRBD1 (5 bases). This receptor was obtained from a male patient aged 5 to 17 who had a stem cell transplant for acute lymphoblastic leukemia, so the T cells may come from the graft donor. DNA for the CDR3: TGTGCCAGCAGTGAAGAGGGGGAGACCCAGTACTTC. Translating it yields CASSEEGETQYF.